This is a list of T cell receptor beta chains from one sample in a study of T cell responses to AZD1222 COVID-19 vaccine. Data came from immunoSEQ multiplex PCR; TCRdb stores just in-frame clones and leaves some out. The sample holds about 120,000 clones, approximately 86% seen once. The sample here was peripheral blood, taken on day 0 of AZD1222 vaccination. These receptors were obtained from an adult in good health. The CDR3 runs from the conserved cysteine through the conserved F or W. Fields, in order: V gene, clone size, J gene, D gene, CDR3 protein, CDR3 DNA. A D gene is named only where the DNA matches it firmly. A clone size is listed for some rows: how often the clone was seen (once, few, many), or a class if it is expanded.

TRBV11-2,-,TRBJ1-2,TRBD1,CASSYHPTGGYTF,TGTGCCAGCAGCTATCACCCGACAGGGGGCTACACCTTC
TRBV29-1,-,TRBJ2-1,-,CSVDTGRNEQFF,TGCAGCGTTGACACAGGGCGGAATGAGCAGTTCTTC
TRBV10-3,-,TRBJ2-7,TRBD2,CAISVPSGSGYEQYF,TGTGCCATCAGTGTACCTAGCGGGAGTGGGTACGAGCAGTACTTC
TRBV5-1,-,TRBJ2-6,TRBD2,CASSSSGKGGANVLTF,TGCGCCAGCAGCTCTAGCGGGAAAGGTGGGGCCAACGTCCTGACTTTC
TRBV18,many,TRBJ2-2,TRBD2,CASSPAAGATGELFF,TGTGCCAGCTCACCAGCAGCGGGAGCTACCGGGGAGCTGTTTTTT
TRBV19,-,TRBJ1-1,-,CASSRADIMNTEAFF,TGTGCCAGTAGTAGGGCAGACATCATGAACACTGAAGCTTTCTTT
TRBV28,-,TRBJ1-2,-,CASSRGLIGYTF,TGTGCCAGCAGTCGGGGCCTAATAGGCTACACCTTC
TRBV5-6,-,TRBJ1-1,-,CASSQTEFPEAFF,TGTGCCAGCAGCCAAACCGAGTTCCCTGAAGCTTTCTTT
TRBV5-4,once,TRBJ1-2,TRBD1,CASSPQGAYGYTF,TGTGCCAGCAGCCCGCAGGGGGCCTATGGCTACACCTTC
TRBV4-2,-,TRBJ2-5,-,CASSQNPRTDGGQYF,TGTGCCAGCAGCCAAAATCCAAGGACAGACGGAGGCCAGTACTTC
TRBV5-1,-,TRBJ1-3,-,CASSRDNSGNTIYF,TGCGCCAGCAGCCGGGACAACTCTGGAAACACCATATATTTT
TRBV5-6,-,TRBJ1-2,-,CASSFPGSRQGYGYTF,TGTGCCAGCAGCTTTCCTGGATCCCGGCAGGGCTATGGCTACACCTTC
TRBV6-4,-,TRBJ1-3,-,CASRARGAPQSGNTIYF,TGTGCCAGCCGAGCCCGGGGTGCCCCTCAGTCTGGAAACACCATATATTTT
TRBV20-1,-,TRBJ1-2,-,CSADQGHGYTF,TGCAGTGCCGATCAAGGACATGGCTACACCTTC
TRBV24-1,once,TRBJ1-5,-,CATSAPISDQPQHF,TGTGCCACCAGTGCCCCTATCAGTGATCAGCCCCAGCATTTT
TRBV5-6,once,TRBJ2-1,-,CASSLVGTNGDEQFF,TGTGCCAGCAGCTTGGTTGGGACAAACGGCGATGAGCAGTTCTTC
TRBV18,many,TRBJ2-7,-,CASSPPETIEQYF,TGTGCCAGCTCACCACCGGAGACGATCGAGCAGTACTTC
TRBV11-2,few,TRBJ2-7,TRBD1,CASSFTGTAVYEQYF,TGTGCCAGCAGCTTCACCGGGACAGCAGTCTACGAGCAGTACTTC
TRBV13,-,TRBJ2-7,TRBD1,CASSGSRGEQYF,TGTGCCAGCAGCGGGTCCAGGGGGGAGCAGTACTTC
TRBV5-4,-,TRBJ2-3,-,CASSRSRGPFDTQYF,TGTGCCAGCAGCCGCTCGCGCGGCCCGTTTGATACGCAGTATTTT
TRBV6-5,-,TRBJ1-1,TRBD1,CASSRTGEPEAFF,TGTGCCAGCAGTAGGACAGGGGAGCCTGAAGCTTTCTTT
TRBV5-1,-,TRBJ1-6,-,CASSLESQSSYNSPLHF,TGCGCCAGCAGCTTGGAGTCCCAGAGCTCCTATAATTCACCCCTCCACTTT
TRBV7-9,once,TRBJ2-3,-,CASSYVSSPPTDTQYF,TGTGCCAGCAGCTACGTCTCGTCGCCTCCGACAGATACGCAGTATTTT
TRBV11-3,-,TRBJ2-1,TRBD1,CASSPGGSYNEQFF,TGTGCCAGCAGCCCAGGGGGCTCCTACAATGAGCAGTTCTTC
TRBV5-8,-,TRBJ2-7,-,CASSLGIGGAYEQYF,TGTGCCAGCAGCTTGGGTATAGGGGGGGCCTACGAGCAGTACTTC
TRBV6-4,-,TRBJ1-1,-,CASSETGRDTEAFF,TGTGCCAGCAGTGAGACTGGTAGAGACACTGAAGCTTTCTTT
TRBV28,-,TRBJ2-5,-,CASSRLRGRETQYF,TGTGCCAGCAGCCGATTAAGGGGGAGAGAGACCCAGTACTTC
TRBV5-1,-,TRBJ2-5,-,CASSLDSIPETQYF,TGCGCCAGCAGTCTGGACAGCATCCCGGAGACCCAGTACTTC
TRBV9,once,TRBJ2-1,-,CASSVGKGSNEQFF,TGTGCCAGCAGCGTAGGCAAGGGTTCTAATGAGCAGTTCTTC
TRBV6-5,-,TRBJ1-2,-,CASRAAGGGYTF,TGTGCCAGCAGGGCGGCCGGCGGGGGCTACACCTTC
TRBV5-1,-,TRBJ2-7,TRBD2,CASSFGTSGEQYF,TGCGCCAGCAGCTTCGGGACTAGTGGGGAGCAGTACTTC
TRBV7-9,-,TRBJ1-3,-,CASSLQFDSGNTIYF,TGTGCCAGCAGCTTACAGTTCGACTCTGGAAACACCATATATTTT
TRBV2,-,TRBJ2-3,-,CASSGPLLAPSTDTQYF,TGTGCCAGCAGTGGCCCCCTTCTAGCGCCTAGCACAGATACGCAGTATTTT
TRBV5-1,-,TRBJ2-2,-,CASSLGLGAHTGELFF,TGCGCCAGCAGCTTGGGGCTGGGGGCGCATACCGGGGAGCTGTTTTTT
TRBV5-1,few,TRBJ2-1,-,CASSLWGELSEQFF,TGCGCCAGCAGCTTGTGGGGAGAGCTTAGTGAGCAGTTCTTC
TRBV28,-,TRBJ1-5,-,CASNSGWSGQPQHF,TGTGCCAGCAACTCGGGGTGGTCAGGTCAGCCCCAGCATTTT
TRBV7-9,-,TRBJ2-1,-,CASSLRGLGIYNEQFF,TGTGCCAGCAGCTTACGTGGTTTAGGGATATACAATGAGCAGTTCTTC
TRBV5-6,-,TRBJ2-7,TRBD2,CASSSIGLAGTYEQYF,TGTGCCAGCAGCTCAATAGGACTAGCGGGAACCTACGAGCAGTACTTC
TRBV6-1,-,TRBJ2-2,TRBD1,CASSEPKGAPNTGELFF,TGTGCCAGCAGTGAACCTAAGGGGGCCCCGAACACCGGGGAGCTGTTTTTT
TRBV6-4,-,TRBJ1-2,-,CASSPEENYGYTF,TGTGCCAGCAGTCCCGAGGAAAACTATGGCTACACCTTC
TRBV7-2,-,TRBJ1-1,-,CASSLGGEWGLNTEAFF,TGTGCCAGCAGCTTAGGAGGGGAATGGGGTTTGAACACTGAAGCTTTCTTT
TRBV19,-,TRBJ2-1,-,CASSISSGKNYNEQFF,TGTGCCAGTAGTATCTCCTCGGGGAAAAACTACAATGAGCAGTTCTTC
TRBV11-2,-,TRBJ1-5,-,CASSSIPGDGNQPQHF,TGTGCCAGCAGCTCGATCCCCGGGGACGGCAATCAGCCCCAGCATTTT
TRBV5-1,-,TRBJ1-2,-,CASSLAEGSPNYGYTF,TGCGCCAGCAGCTTGGCAGAGGGGAGCCCAAACTATGGCTACACCTTC
TRBV7-9,-,TRBJ1-5,-,CASSLGQGQPQHF,TGTGCCAGCAGCTTAGGCCAGGGTCAGCCCCAGCATTTT
TRBV27,-,TRBJ2-7,-,CASSFVGYEQYF,TGTGCCAGCAGTTTTGTGGGATACGAGCAGTACTTC
TRBV27,-,TRBJ1-3,-,CASSFLRDSGNTIYF,TGTGCCAGCAGTTTCCTCCGGGACTCTGGAAACACCATATATTTT
TRBV4-1,-,TRBJ2-3,-,CASSQDRGASGLADTQYF,TGCGCCAGCAGCCAAGATCGGGGGGCTAGCGGTTTGGCAGATACGCAGTATTTT
TRBV25-1,-,TRBJ2-7,-,CASSEESEQYF,TGTGCCAGCAGTGAAGAAAGCGAGCAGTACTTC
TRBV28,-,TRBJ2-2,-,CASRRGTGELFF,TGTGCCAGCAGGAGAGGCACCGGGGAGCTGTTTTTT
TRBV24-1,-,TRBJ2-1,TRBD2,CATSDLRASGSNEQFF,TGTGCCACCAGTGATTTGAGGGCTAGCGGGAGCAATGAGCAGTTCTTC
TRBV10-1,-,TRBJ2-3,-,CASSPTGIDTQYF,TGCGCCAGCAGTCCTACAGGGATCGATACGCAGTATTTT
TRBV9,-,TRBJ2-3,-,CASSVEGTQYF,TGTGCCAGCAGCGTAGAAGGTACGCAGTATTTT